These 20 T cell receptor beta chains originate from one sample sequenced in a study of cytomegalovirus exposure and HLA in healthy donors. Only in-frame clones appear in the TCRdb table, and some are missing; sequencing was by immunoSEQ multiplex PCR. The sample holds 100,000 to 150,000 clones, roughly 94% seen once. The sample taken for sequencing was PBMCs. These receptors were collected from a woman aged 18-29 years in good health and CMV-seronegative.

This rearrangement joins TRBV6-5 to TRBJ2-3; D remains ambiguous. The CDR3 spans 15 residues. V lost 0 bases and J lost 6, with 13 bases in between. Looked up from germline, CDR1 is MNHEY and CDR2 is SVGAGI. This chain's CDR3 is CASSYSLSRSDTQYF. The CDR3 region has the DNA TGTGCCAGCAGTTACTCTCTTAGCAGATCGGATACGCAGTATTTT.

The CDR3 region has the DNA TGTGCCTGGGCCCAACAGGTTATCTCTGGAAACACCATATATTTT. It codes for CAWAQQVISGNTIYF. This chain uses TRBV30 with TRBJ1-3, with a weak D call TRBD1 (5 bases). The germline V and J ends were trimmed by 5 bases and 0 bases, with 14 bases remaining between them. The CDR3 runs 15 residues. CDR1 and CDR2 (germline): GTSNPN, SVGIG (reference sequence).

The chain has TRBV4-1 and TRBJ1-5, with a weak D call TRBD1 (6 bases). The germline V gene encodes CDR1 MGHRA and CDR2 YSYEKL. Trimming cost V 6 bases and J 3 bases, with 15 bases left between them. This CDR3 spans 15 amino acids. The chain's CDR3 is CASRFHRDINQPQHF. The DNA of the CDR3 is TGCGCCAGCAGGTTTCACCGGGACATCAATCAGCCCCAGCATTTT.

The CDR3 spells CASSPDTGELFF. Written as DNA, the CDR3 is TGTGCCAGCAGCCCAGACACCGGGGAGCTGTTTTTT. This chain uses TRBV5-4 with TRBJ2-2; D unresolved. CDR3 length: 12 amino acids. Germline CDR1 and CDR2: SGHNT and YYREEE (reference sequence). Trimming stripped 4 bases from V and 3 bases from J, with 4 bases between.

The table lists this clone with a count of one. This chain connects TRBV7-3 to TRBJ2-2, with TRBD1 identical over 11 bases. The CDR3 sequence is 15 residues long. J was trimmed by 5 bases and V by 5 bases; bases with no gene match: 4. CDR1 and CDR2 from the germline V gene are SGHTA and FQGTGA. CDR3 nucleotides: TGTGCCAGCAGCCAAGGGACAGGGGGGACCGGGGAGCTGTTTTTT. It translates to CASSQGTGGTGELFF.

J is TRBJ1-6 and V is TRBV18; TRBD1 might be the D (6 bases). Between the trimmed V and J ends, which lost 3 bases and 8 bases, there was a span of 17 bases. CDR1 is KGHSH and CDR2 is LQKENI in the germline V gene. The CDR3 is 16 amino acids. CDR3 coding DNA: TGTGCCAGCTCACCGTGGACAGCCCGGGAAGATTCACCCCTCCACTTT. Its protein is CASSPWTAREDSPLHF.

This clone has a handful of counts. This chain's CDR3 is CASSRTGAANEQYF. In DNA form, the CDR3 reads TGCGCCAGCAGCCGGACAGGGGCTGCCAACGAGCAGTACTTC. The rearrangement links TRBV5-1 to TRBJ2-7; 9 bases are shared with TRBD1. The CDR3 is 14 residues long. Germline V gene data show CDR1 as SGHRS and CDR2 as YFSETQ. Trimming cost V 4 bases and J 5 bases; bases outside gene matches: 7.

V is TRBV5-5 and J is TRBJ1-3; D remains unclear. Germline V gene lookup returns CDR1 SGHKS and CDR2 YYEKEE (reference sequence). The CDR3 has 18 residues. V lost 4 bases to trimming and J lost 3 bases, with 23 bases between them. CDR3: CASSPSRLKSRDGNTIYF. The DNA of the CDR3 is TGTGCCAGCAGCCCCTCCCGCCTTAAGAGTCGAGATGGAAACACCATATATTTT.

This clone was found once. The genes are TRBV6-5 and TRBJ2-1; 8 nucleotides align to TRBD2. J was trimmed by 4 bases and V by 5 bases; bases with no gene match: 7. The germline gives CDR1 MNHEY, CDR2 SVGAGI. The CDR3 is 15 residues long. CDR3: CASSGGTSIYNEQFF. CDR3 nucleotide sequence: TGTGCCAGCAGTGGGGGGACTAGTATTTACAATGAGCAGTTCTTC.

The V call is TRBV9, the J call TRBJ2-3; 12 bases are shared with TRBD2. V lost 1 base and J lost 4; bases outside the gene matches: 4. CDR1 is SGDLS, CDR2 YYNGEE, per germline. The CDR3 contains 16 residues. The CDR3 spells CASSVTSGGTADTQYF. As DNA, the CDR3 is TGTGCCAGCAGCGTAACTAGCGGGGGGACGGCAGATACGCAGTATTTT.

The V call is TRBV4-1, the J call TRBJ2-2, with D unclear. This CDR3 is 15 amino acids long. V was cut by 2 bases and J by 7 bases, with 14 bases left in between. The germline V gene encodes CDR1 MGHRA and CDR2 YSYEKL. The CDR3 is CASSQTQALVGELFF. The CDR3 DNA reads TGCGCCAGCAGCCAAACCCAGGCTCTGGTCGGGGAGCTGTTTTTT.

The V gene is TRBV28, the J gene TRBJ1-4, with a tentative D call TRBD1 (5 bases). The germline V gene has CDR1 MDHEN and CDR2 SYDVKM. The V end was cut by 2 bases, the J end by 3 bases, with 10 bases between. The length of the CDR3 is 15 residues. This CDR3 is CASSLLGAANEKLFF. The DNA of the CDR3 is TGTGCCAGCAGTTTACTAGGGGCGGCTAATGAAAAACTGTTTTTT.

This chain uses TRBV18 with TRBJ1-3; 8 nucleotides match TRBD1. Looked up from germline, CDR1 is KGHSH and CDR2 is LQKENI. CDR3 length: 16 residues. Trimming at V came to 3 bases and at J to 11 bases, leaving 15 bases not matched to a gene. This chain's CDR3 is CASSPARDRSISAIYF. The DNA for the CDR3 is TGTGCCAGCTCACCGGCCCGGGACAGGTCAATATCCGCCATATATTTT.

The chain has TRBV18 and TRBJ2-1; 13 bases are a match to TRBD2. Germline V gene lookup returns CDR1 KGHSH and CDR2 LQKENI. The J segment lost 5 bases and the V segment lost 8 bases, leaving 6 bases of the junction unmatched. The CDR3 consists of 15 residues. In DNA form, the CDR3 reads TGTGCCAGCACCCGGACTAGCGGGGGAAACAATGAGCAGTTCTTC. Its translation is CASTRTSGGNNEQFF.

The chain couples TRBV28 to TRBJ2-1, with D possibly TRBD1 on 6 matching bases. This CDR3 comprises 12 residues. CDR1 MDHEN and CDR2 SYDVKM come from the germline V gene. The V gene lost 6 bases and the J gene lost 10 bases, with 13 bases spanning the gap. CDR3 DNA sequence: TGTGCCAGCAGCCGGGCGAGGGGGGAGCAGTTCTTC. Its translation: CASSRARGEQFF.

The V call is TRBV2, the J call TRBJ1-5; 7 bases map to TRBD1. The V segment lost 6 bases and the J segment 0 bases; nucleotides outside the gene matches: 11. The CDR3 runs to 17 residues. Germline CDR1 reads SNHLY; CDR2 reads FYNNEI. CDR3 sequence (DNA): TGTGCCAGCAGCCCCAGTTCAGGGGGAAATAGCAATCAGCCCCAGCATTTT. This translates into CASSPSSGGNSNQPQHF.

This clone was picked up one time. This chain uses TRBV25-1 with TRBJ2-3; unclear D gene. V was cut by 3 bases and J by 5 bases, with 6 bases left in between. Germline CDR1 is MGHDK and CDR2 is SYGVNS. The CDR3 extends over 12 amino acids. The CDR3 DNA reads TGTGCCAGCAGTGACCAGTTAGATACGCAGTATTTT. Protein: CASSDQLDTQYF.

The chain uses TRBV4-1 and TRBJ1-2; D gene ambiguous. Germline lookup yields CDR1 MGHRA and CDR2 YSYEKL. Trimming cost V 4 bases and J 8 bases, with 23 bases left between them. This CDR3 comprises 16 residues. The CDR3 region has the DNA TGCGCCAGCAGCCCCCCCGGGAGGGTACTATCCGGAGGCTACACCTTC. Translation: CASSPPGRVLSGGYTF.

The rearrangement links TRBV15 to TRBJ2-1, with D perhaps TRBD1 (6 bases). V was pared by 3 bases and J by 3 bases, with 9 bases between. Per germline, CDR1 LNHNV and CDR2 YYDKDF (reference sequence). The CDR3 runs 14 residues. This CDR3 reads CATSSGTHYNEQFF. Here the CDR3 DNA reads TGTGCCACCAGCAGCGGGACACACTACAATGAGCAGTTCTTC.

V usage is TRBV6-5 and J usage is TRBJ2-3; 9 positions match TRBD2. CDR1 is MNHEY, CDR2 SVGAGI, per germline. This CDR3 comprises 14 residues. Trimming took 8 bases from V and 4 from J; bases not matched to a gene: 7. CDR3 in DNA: TGTGCCAGCGGTAGCGGGGGCATTGCAGATACGCAGTATTTT. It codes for CASGSGGIADTQYF.